These 4 T cell receptor beta chains share one sample of origin, sequenced in a study of T cells in pancreatic ductal adenocarcinoma. No neoadjuvant therapy was given to the selected pancreatic ductal adenocarcinoma patients before their surgery. The repertoire was sequenced with immunoSEQ multiplex PCR; TCRdb's copy has only in-frame clones and lacks some. The sample has approximately 97,000 clones; 90% to 95% are singletons. The sample taken for sequencing was PBMCs. The receptors originated from a human donor with pancreatic ductal adenocarcinoma.

The CDR3 sequence: CASSLGQAGVGQPQHF. The CDR3 coding sequence is TGTGCCAGCTCGCTCGGACAAGCGGGGGTGGGTCAGCCCCAGCATTTT. V gene TRBV18 combines with J gene TRBJ1-5, with a possible D match to TRBD1 (5 bases). This CDR3 is built from 16 residues. Germline-derived CDR1 and CDR2 are KGHSH and LQKENI. V lost 6 bases, J lost 6 bases, and 21 bases lay in between.

The V and J genes are TRBV7-8 and TRBJ2-7; TRBD1 is a possible D gene (8 bases). Germline V gene sequence: CDR1 SGHVS, CDR2 FQNEAQ. The V end lost 4 bases, the J end lost 6 bases, and 16 bases lay between the germline ends. This CDR3 has 14 amino acids. The CDR3 DNA reads TGTGCCAGCAGCTCCACAGGGGGGGTGGGCGAGCAGTACTTC. It yields the protein CASSSTGGVGEQYF.

The chain is built from TRBV2 and TRBJ2-2; D is uncertain. CDR3 length: 12 residues. V was trimmed by 7 bases and J by 4 bases, leaving 7 bases between them. Germline V gene sequence: CDR1 SNHLY, CDR2 FYNNEI. The CDR3 here is CASTGGTGELFF. CDR3 DNA sequence: TGTGCCAGCACGGGTGGCACCGGGGAGCTGTTTTTT.

The genes are TRBV7-2 and TRBJ2-1, with D hard to call. The CDR3 runs 15 residues. From germline, CDR1 is SGHTA and CDR2 FQGNSA. Deletions cut 4 bases from V and 0 bases from J, with 10 bases between. The CDR3 DNA reads TGTGCCAGCAGCTGGCTCCGGAGCTCCTACAATGAGCAGTTCTTC. Amino acids: CASSWLRSSYNEQFF. Together with reference TRBV7-2 and TRBJ2-1, the CDR3 gives the full variable domain: GAGVSQSPSNKVTEKGKDVELRCDPISGHTALYWYRQSLGQGLEFLIYFQGNSAPDKSGLPSDRFSAERTGGSVSTLTIQRTQQEDSAVYLCASSWLRSSYNEQFFGPGTRLTVL.